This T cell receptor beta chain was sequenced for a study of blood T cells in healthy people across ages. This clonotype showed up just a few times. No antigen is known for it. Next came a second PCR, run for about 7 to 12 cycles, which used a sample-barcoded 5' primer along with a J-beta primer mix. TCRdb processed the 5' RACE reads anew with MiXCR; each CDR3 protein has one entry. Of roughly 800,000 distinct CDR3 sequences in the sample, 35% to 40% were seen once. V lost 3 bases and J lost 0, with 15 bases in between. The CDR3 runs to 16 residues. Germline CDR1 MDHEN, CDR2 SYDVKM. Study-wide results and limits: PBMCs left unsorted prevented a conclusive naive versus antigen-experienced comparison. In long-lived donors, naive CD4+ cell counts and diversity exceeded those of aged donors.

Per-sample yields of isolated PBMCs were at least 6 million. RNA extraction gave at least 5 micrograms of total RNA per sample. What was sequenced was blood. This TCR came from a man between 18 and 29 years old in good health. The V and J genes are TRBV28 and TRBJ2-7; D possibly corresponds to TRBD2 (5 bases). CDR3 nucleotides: TGTGCCAGCAGTTTTTCCTTAGGACTGCTCTCCTACGAGCAGTACTTC. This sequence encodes CASSFSLGLLSYEQYF.